The TCR beta chain described here comes from a study of PD-1 blockade in classical Hodgkin lymphoma. Sequencing was performed with immunoSEQ multiplex PCR; in TCRdb, only in-frame clones are kept and a portion is missing. The sample records 25,000 to 35,000 clones, more than 60% being singletons. Trimming took 3 bases from V and 1 from J, leaving 7 bases between them. The CDR3 contains 13 residues. Germline values: CDR1 SGHRS, CDR2 YFSETQ. Comments on this clone: Its antigen is not known.

Noted time point: cycle 4 day 1 (C4D1), after five to seven weeks of nivolumab. Each and every patient relapsed after autologous stem cell transplantation, and patients got differing brentuximab vedotin exposure. Purified CD4+ T cells were obtained from thawed PBMCs through magnetic negative selection. The study recorded best responses of complete response, partial response or progressive disease. Study-level results: Reported baseline diversity: healthy donors highest, relapsed/refractory patients lowest. Complete responders possessed baseline diversity comparable to newly diagnosed patients. Those starting nivolumab under 1 year post-ASCT were excluded.

This clonotype was sampled from a human donor with classical Hodgkin lymphoma. Material: CD4+ T cells from blood, obtained before the fourth cycle of nivolumab. The genes are TRBV5-1 and TRBJ1-1; D call uncertain. The CDR3 region is CASSSPPNTEAFF. In DNA, the CDR3 is TGCGCCAGCAGCTCCCCCCCGAACACTGAAGCTTTCTTT.